Listed below are T cell receptor beta chains from one sample, sequenced in a study of control samples from healthy donors and cancer patients. The table came from immunoSEQ multiplex PCR; TCRdb's copy has only in-frame clones and leaves some out. The sample comprises about 60,000 clones, 88% of which are singletons, and approximately 3.8% rests with the top ten. The sample was blood. All receptors derive from a man in his fifties or sixties in good health. Each CDR3 is given with its conserved first and last residue. The D gene is left open where the match is weak. The size entry is marked missing in some rows and otherwise reads once, few, many or a size class.

clone_size: few
d_call: TRBD2
j_call: TRBJ2-1
v_call: TRBV7-9
cdr3_aa: CASSPRTSENEQFF
cdr3_nt: TGTGCCAGCAGCCCCCGGACTAGCGAGAATGAGCAGTTCTTC

clone_size: .
d_call: .
j_call: TRBJ2-7
v_call: TRBV18
cdr3_aa: CASSPPGQIYEQYF
cdr3_nt: TGTGCCAGCTCACCGCCGGGACAAATCTACGAGCAGTACTTC

clone_size: .
d_call: .
j_call: TRBJ2-2
v_call: TRBV10-2
cdr3_aa: CASSESKLITGELFF
cdr3_nt: TGCGCCAGCAGTGAGTCGAAACTCATCACCGGGGAGCTGTTTTTT

clone_size: .
d_call: TRBD2
j_call: TRBJ2-1
v_call: TRBV13
cdr3_aa: CASSYTSGSSYNEQFF
cdr3_nt: TGTGCCAGCAGCTACACTAGCGGGAGCTCCTACAATGAGCAGTTCTTC

clone_size: .
d_call: .
j_call: TRBJ1-5
v_call: TRBV30
cdr3_aa: CAWSNRDHNQPQHF
cdr3_nt: TGTGCCTGGAGTAACCGGGACCACAATCAGCCCCAGCATTTT

clone_size: .
d_call: .
j_call: TRBJ2-3
v_call: TRBV24-1
cdr3_aa: CATSDVIGDTQYF
cdr3_nt: TGTGCCACCAGTGATGTAATAGGGGATACGCAGTATTTT

clone_size: .
d_call: .
j_call: TRBJ2-1
v_call: TRBV30
cdr3_aa: CAWSGTRSVNEQFF
cdr3_nt: TGTGCCTGGAGTGGAACTCGCAGCGTTAATGAGCAGTTCTTC

clone_size: .
d_call: TRBD1
j_call: TRBJ1-6
v_call: TRBV30
cdr3_aa: CAWSGGDRGYSPLHF
cdr3_nt: TGTGCCTGGAGTGGAGGGGACAGGGGGTACTCACCCCTCCACTTT

clone_size: .
d_call: TRBD2
j_call: TRBJ2-5
v_call: TRBV28
cdr3_aa: CASSLGGAVEETQYF
cdr3_nt: TGTGCCAGCAGTCTGGGAGGGGCCGTCGAAGAGACCCAGTACTTC

clone_size: .
d_call: TRBD2
j_call: TRBJ2-3
v_call: TRBV20-1
cdr3_aa: CSASLAGSDTQYF
cdr3_nt: TGCAGTGCTAGTCTAGCGGGATCAGATACGCAGTATTTT

clone_size: .
d_call: .
j_call: TRBJ2-3
v_call: TRBV4-1
cdr3_aa: CASSQDPIGDTQYF
cdr3_nt: TGCGCCAGCAGCCAAGATCCTATAGGAGATACGCAGTATTTT

clone_size: .
d_call: .
j_call: TRBJ2-2
v_call: TRBV18
cdr3_aa: CASSALITGELFF
cdr3_nt: TGTGCCAGCTCAGCCCTAATCACCGGGGAGCTGTTTTTT

clone_size: .
d_call: TRBD1
j_call: TRBJ2-5
v_call: TRBV10-2
cdr3_aa: CASRGGQGAWETQYF
cdr3_nt: TGCGCCAGCAGGGGGGGACAGGGGGCATGGGAGACCCAGTACTTC

clone_size: .
d_call: .
j_call: TRBJ1-4
v_call: TRBV5-1
cdr3_aa: CASSLVGASGSNEKLFF
cdr3_nt: TGCGCCAGCAGCTTGGTGGGAGCCTCGGGCTCTAATGAAAAACTGTTTTTT

clone_size: .
d_call: .
j_call: TRBJ1-2
v_call: TRBV3-1/TRBV3-2
cdr3_aa: CASSQLTASNYGYTF
cdr3_nt: TGTGCCAGCAGCCAACTGACAGCTTCTAACTATGGCTACACCTTC

clone_size: .
d_call: .
j_call: TRBJ2-3
v_call: TRBV5-1
cdr3_aa: CASSFSGTTDTQYF
cdr3_nt: TGCGCCAGCAGCTTCTCCGGGACTACAGATACGCAGTATTTT

clone_size: .
d_call: .
j_call: TRBJ2-7
v_call: TRBV19
cdr3_aa: CASRSILDSYEQYF
cdr3_nt: TGTGCCAGTAGATCCATTCTAGACTCCTACGAGCAGTACTTC

clone_size: .
d_call: TRBD1
j_call: TRBJ2-2
v_call: TRBV19
cdr3_aa: CATISTGTGGNVANTGELFF
cdr3_nt: TGTGCCACAATCTCAACCGGGACAGGGGGTAATGTAGCGAACACCGGGGAGCTGTTTTTT

clone_size: .
d_call: .
j_call: TRBJ2-3
v_call: TRBV4-3
cdr3_aa: CASSQDRGLGADTQYF
cdr3_nt: TGCGCCAGCAGCCAAGATAGGGGACTGGGGGCAGATACGCAGTATTTT

clone_size: .
d_call: .
j_call: TRBJ2-7
v_call: TRBV5-4
cdr3_aa: CASSFGSDAYEQYF
cdr3_nt: TGTGCCAGCAGCTTCGGATCCGACGCCTACGAGCAGTACTTC

clone_size: .
d_call: TRBD1
j_call: TRBJ1-1
v_call: TRBV28
cdr3_aa: CASSLPTGAPEAFF
cdr3_nt: TGTGCCAGCAGTTTACCTACAGGGGCACCTGAAGCTTTCTTT

clone_size: .
d_call: TRBD1
j_call: TRBJ1-6
v_call: TRBV28
cdr3_aa: CASSPGTDNSPLHF
cdr3_nt: TGTGCCAGCTCCCCCGGGACAGATAATTCACCCCTCCACTTT

clone_size: .
d_call: .
j_call: TRBJ2-1
v_call: TRBV18
cdr3_aa: CASSQGNNEQFF
cdr3_nt: TGTGCCAGCTCACAAGGGAATAATGAGCAGTTCTTC

clone_size: .
d_call: .
j_call: TRBJ2-3
v_call: TRBV2
cdr3_aa: CASSVSGFTDTQYF
cdr3_nt: TGTGCCAGCAGTGTTAGCGGATTCACAGATACGCAGTATTTT

clone_size: .
d_call: TRBD2
j_call: TRBJ2-5
v_call: TRBV6-5
cdr3_aa: CASSYSGLAGETQYF
cdr3_nt: TGTGCCAGCAGTTACTCTGGACTAGCGGGAGAGACCCAGTACTTC

clone_size: .
d_call: .
j_call: TRBJ2-1
v_call: TRBV28
cdr3_aa: CASSPPFERRGNNEQFF
cdr3_nt: TGTGCCAGCAGTCCCCCGTTTGAGCGGAGGGGAAACAATGAGCAGTTCTTC

clone_size: once
d_call: .
j_call: TRBJ2-4
v_call: TRBV7-2
cdr3_aa: CASSLDRRNIQYF
cdr3_nt: TGTGCCAGCAGCTTAGACAGAAGAAACATTCAGTACTTC

clone_size: .
d_call: .
j_call: TRBJ2-3
v_call: TRBV6-4
cdr3_aa: CASSDSGLRTDTQYF
cdr3_nt: TGTGCCAGCAGTGACTCGGGACTCCGCACAGATACGCAGTATTTT

clone_size: medium-sized
d_call: .
j_call: TRBJ1-5
v_call: TRBV15
cdr3_aa: CATSRDGSNQPQHF
cdr3_nt: TGTGCCACCAGCAGAGACGGAAGCAATCAGCCCCAGCATTTT

clone_size: .
d_call: .
j_call: TRBJ1-1
v_call: TRBV5-1
cdr3_aa: CASSLRGGTEAFF
cdr3_nt: TGCGCCAGCAGCTTGCGGGGGGGCACTGAAGCTTTCTTT

clone_size: .
d_call: TRBD1
j_call: TRBJ2-7
v_call: TRBV7-9
cdr3_aa: CASSSRDSPYEQYF
cdr3_nt: TGTGCCAGCAGCTCCCGGGACAGCCCCTACGAGCAGTACTTC

clone_size: once
d_call: TRBD1
j_call: TRBJ1-6
v_call: TRBV27
cdr3_aa: CASSWFGQANSPLHF
cdr3_nt: TGTGCCAGCAGCTGGTTTGGACAGGCCAATTCACCCCTCCACTTT